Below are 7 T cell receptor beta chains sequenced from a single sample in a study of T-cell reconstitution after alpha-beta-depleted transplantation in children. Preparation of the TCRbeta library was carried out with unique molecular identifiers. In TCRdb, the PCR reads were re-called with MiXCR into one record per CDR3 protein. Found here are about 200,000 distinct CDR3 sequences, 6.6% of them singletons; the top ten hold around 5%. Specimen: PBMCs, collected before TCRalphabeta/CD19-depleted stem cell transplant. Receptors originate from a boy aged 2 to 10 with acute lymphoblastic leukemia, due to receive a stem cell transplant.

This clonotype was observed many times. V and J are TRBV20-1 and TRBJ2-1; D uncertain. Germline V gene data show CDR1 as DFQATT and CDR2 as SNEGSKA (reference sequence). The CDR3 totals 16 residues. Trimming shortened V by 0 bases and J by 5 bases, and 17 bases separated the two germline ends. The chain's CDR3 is CSARDLSAGRHNEQFF. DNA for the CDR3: TGCAGTGCTAGAGATTTGTCAGCAGGACGACACAATGAGCAGTTCTTC.

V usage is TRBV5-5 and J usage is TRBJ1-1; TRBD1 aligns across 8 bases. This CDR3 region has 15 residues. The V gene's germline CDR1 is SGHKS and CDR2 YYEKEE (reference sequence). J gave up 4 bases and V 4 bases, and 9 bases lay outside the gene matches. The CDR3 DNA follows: TGTGCCAGCAGCGTATATGGACAGGGTAGCACTGAAGCTTTCTTT. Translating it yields CASSVYGQGSTEAFF.

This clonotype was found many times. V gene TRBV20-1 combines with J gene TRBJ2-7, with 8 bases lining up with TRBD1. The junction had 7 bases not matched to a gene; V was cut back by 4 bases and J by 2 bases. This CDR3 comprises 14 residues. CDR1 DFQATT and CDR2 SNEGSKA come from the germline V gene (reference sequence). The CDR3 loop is CSATDRVVAYEQYF. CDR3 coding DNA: TGCAGTGCTACGGACAGGGTAGTAGCCTACGAGCAGTACTTC.

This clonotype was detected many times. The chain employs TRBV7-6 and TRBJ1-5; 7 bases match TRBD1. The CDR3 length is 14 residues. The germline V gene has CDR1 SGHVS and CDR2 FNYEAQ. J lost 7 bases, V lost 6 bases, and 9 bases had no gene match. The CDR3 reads CASSLDRVGQPQHF. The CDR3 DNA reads TGTGCCAGCAGTCTCGACAGGGTTGGGCAGCCCCAGCATTTT.

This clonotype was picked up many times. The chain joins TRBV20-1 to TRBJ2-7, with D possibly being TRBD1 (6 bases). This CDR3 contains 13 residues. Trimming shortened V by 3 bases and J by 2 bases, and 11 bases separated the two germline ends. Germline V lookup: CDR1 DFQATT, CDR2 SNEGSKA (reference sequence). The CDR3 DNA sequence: TGCAGTGCTAGCCGACAGGTAGCCTACGAGCAGTACTTC. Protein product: CSASRQVAYEQYF.

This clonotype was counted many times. CDR3: CASSYNRVSSPLHF. CDR3 DNA: TGTGCCAGCAGTTACAACAGGGTCAGTTCACCCCTCCACTTT. The gene calls are TRBV28 and TRBJ1-6; D possibly corresponds to TRBD1 (6 bases). The CDR3 runs to 14 residues. Per germline, CDR1 MDHEN and CDR2 SYDVKM. V was cut by 4 bases and J by 9 bases, with 13 bases left in between. The variable domain in full, completed from reference TRBV28 and TRBJ1-6, reads DVKVTQSSRYLVKRTGEKVFLECVQDMDHENMFWYRQDPGLGLRLIYFSYDVKMKEKGDIPEGYSVSREKKERFSLILESASTNQTSMYLCASSYNRVSSPLHFGNGTRLTVT.

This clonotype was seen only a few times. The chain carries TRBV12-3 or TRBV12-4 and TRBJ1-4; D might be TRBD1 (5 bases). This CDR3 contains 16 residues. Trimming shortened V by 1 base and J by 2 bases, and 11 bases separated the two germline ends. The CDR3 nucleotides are TGTGCCAGCAGTTTAGGGGAGGGGTCTACTAATGAAAAACTGTTTTTT. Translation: CASSLGEGSTNEKLFF.